Listed below are T cell receptor beta chains from one sample, sequenced in a study of CD8 T cells in Susac syndrome. MiXCR, applied by TCRdb to the immunoSEQ multiplex PCR reads, yields one record per CDR3 protein. Among almost 450,000 distinct CDR3 sequences listed, approximately 85% were seen once. Sequenced material: CD8+ T cells from PBMCs. The receptors were sampled from a human donor with multiple sclerosis. The CDR3 runs from the conserved cysteine through the conserved F or W. A D gene is named only where the DNA matches it firmly. Some rows mark clone size as missing; the rest say once, few, many or name a class of expanded clone.

clone_size	j_call	d_call	v_call	cdr3_aa	cdr3_nt
NA	TRBJ2-3	NA	TRBV19	CASSPDLYTDTQYF	TGTGCCAGTAGTCCAGACCTTTACACAGATACGCAGTATTTT
NA	TRBJ2-2	NA	TRBV27	CASSPIRGSDLFF	TGTGCCAGCAGCCCCATCAGAGGGTCCGACCTGTTTTTT
NA	TRBJ2-3	NA	TRBV15	CATWGEESTDTQYF	TGTGCCACCTGGGGGGAGGAATCCACAGATACGCAGTATTTT
NA	TRBJ2-7	NA	TRBV6-1	CASSEDEQYF	TGTGCCAGCAGTGAAGACGAGCAGTACTTC
NA	TRBJ1-1	TRBD1	TRBV20-1	CSAPTGRTEAFF	TGCAGTGCTCCGACAGGGCGCACTGAAGCTTTCTTT
NA	TRBJ2-3	NA	TRBV11-2	CASSLFAGPNTDTQYF	TGTGCCAGCAGCTTATTCGCGGGCCCCAACACAGATACGCAGTATTTT
NA	TRBJ2-5	NA	TRBV29-1	CSVAEGGTQYF	TGCAGCGTTGCGGAGGGTGGGACCCAGTACTTC
NA	TRBJ1-1	NA	TRBV9	CASSSLTNTGNTEAFF	TGTGCCAGCAGCTCCTTAACTAACACGGGGAACACTGAAGCTTTCTTT
NA	TRBJ2-5	TRBD2	TRBV28	CASREGLAGVVETQYF	TGTGCCAGCAGAGAGGGACTAGCGGGAGTGGTAGAGACCCAGTACTTC
NA	TRBJ2-7	NA	TRBV19	CARGLRHYEQYF	TGTGCCAGAGGACTGCGGCACTACGAGCAGTACTTC
NA	TRBJ2-1	TRBD2	TRBV20-1	CSARSLLAGVNEQFF	TGCAGTGCTAGATCCTTACTAGCGGGGGTGAATGAGCAGTTCTTC
NA	TRBJ2-3	NA	TRBV27	CASRFGAGTPDTQYF	TGTGCCAGCCGATTTGGCGCTGGGACACCAGATACGCAGTATTTT
NA	TRBJ2-7	TRBD1	TRBV2	CASRGTGLTYEQYF	TGTGCCAGCAGGGGGACAGGGCTAACCTACGAGCAGTACTTC
NA	TRBJ1-4	TRBD1	TRBV6-1	CASSSDRGLPYVFF	TGTGCCAGCAGTTCGGACAGGGGGCTTCCCTACGTGTTTTTT
many	TRBJ2-7	NA	TRBV27	CASSFGYEQYF	TGTGCCAGCAGTTTCGGGTACGAGCAGTACTTC
NA	TRBJ2-3	NA	TRBV4-1	CASSQNSGSTDTQYF	TGCGCCAGCAGCCAGAATAGCGGTTCCACAGATACGCAGTATTTT
once	TRBJ2-7	NA	TRBV29-1	CSVDGFNYNNPYEQYF	TGCAGCGTTGATGGGTTCAATTATAACAATCCCTACGAGCAGTACTTC
NA	TRBJ2-1	TRBD1	TRBV13	CASSPARDREPSDNEQFF	TGTGCCAGCAGCCCGGCACGGGACAGGGAACCGTCTGACAATGAGCAGTTCTTC
once	TRBJ1-5	NA	TRBV19	CASTQGEGNNQPQHF	TGTGCCAGTACTCAAGGGGAGGGGAACAATCAGCCCCAGCATTTT
NA	TRBJ2-2	NA	TRBV13	CASSTGVLNTGELFF	TGTGCCAGCAGTACGGGGGTCCTTAACACCGGGGAGCTGTTTTTT
NA	TRBJ2-5	NA	TRBV29-1	CSVEDPRGVVETQYF	TGCAGCGTTGAGGACCCGAGGGGGGTCGTTGAGACCCAGTACTTC
NA	TRBJ2-1	TRBD2	TRBV27	CASSYPGGNEQFF	TGTGCCAGCAGTTACCCCGGGGGGAATGAGCAGTTCTTC
NA	TRBJ2-6	NA	TRBV19	CASIGNLGSTGANVLTF	TGTGCCAGTATCGGCAACCTCGGAAGCACTGGGGCCAACGTCCTGACTTTC
NA	TRBJ2-7	TRBD1	TRBV6-6	CASSKQGMGSYEQYF	TGTGCCAGCAGCAAACAGGGGATGGGCTCCTACGAGCAGTACTTC
few	TRBJ2-1	NA	TRBV6-1	CASTGPTYNEQFF	TGTGCCAGCACTGGGCCCACCTACAATGAGCAGTTCTTC
once	TRBJ1-1	TRBD1	TRBV3-1	CASSPGDREGLKAFF	TGTGCCAGCAGCCCAGGGGACAGGGAAGGTTTGAAAGCTTTCTTT
NA	TRBJ2-7	NA	TRBV11-1	CASSLQPNYEQYF	TGTGCCAGCAGCTTACAGCCAAATTACGAGCAGTACTTC
NA	TRBJ1-1	NA	TRBV27	CASSLSRGPNTEAFF	TGTGCCAGCAGTTTATCTCGGGGGCCAAACACTGAAGCTTTCTTT
NA	TRBJ1-2	NA	TRBV4-1	CASSPGPGDSYTF	TGCGCCAGCAGCCCGGGGCCAGGGGATAGCTACACCTTC
NA	TRBJ2-2	NA	TRBV27	CASRGGTANTGELFF	TGTGCCAGCCGAGGGGGGACCGCGAACACCGGGGAGCTGTTTTTT
NA	TRBJ1-2	TRBD1	TRBV3-1	CASSQVRGGDYGYTF	TGTGCCAGCAGCCAAGTTCGAGGGGGCGACTATGGCTACACCTTC
NA	TRBJ1-1	NA	TRBV27	CASSISQGGTEAFF	TGTGCCAGCAGTATAAGCCAGGGAGGCACTGAAGCTTTCTTT
NA	TRBJ2-7	TRBD2	TRBV30	CAWSLGGGYEQYF	TGTGCCTGGAGCCTCGGGGGAGGGTACGAGCAGTACTTC
once	TRBJ2-1	NA	TRBV27	CASSPLATPGNEQFF	TGTGCCAGCAGTCCCCTAGCGACCCCGGGGAATGAGCAGTTCTTC
NA	TRBJ2-2	NA	TRBV19	CASSIYIQTAGELFF	TGTGCCAGTAGTATTTATATCCAAACCGCCGGGGAGCTGTTTTTT
once	TRBJ2-1	NA	TRBV7-9	CASRIAEQQFF	TGTGCCAGCAGGATAGCGGAACAGCAGTTCTTC
NA	TRBJ1-4	NA	TRBV4-1	CASSQTPWNEKLFF	TGCGCCAGCAGCCAAACTCCCTGGAATGAAAAACTGTTTTTT
NA	TRBJ2-1	NA	TRBV3-1	CASSQGWESDNEQFF	TGTGCCAGCAGCCAAGGGTGGGAAAGCGACAATGAGCAGTTCTTC
NA	TRBJ1-5	NA	TRBV21-1	CASSKLASSDRGDSNQPQHF	TGTGCCAGCAGTAAACTAGCCTCGTCGGACCGCGGCGATAGCAATCAGCCCCAGCATTTT
NA	TRBJ2-1	TRBD1	TRBV27	CASSLTGQGADNEQFF	TGTGCCAGCAGTTTAACGGGACAGGGGGCAGACAATGAGCAGTTCTTC
NA	TRBJ1-4	TRBD1	TRBV28	CASSYILDRAEDEKLFF	TGTGCCAGCAGTTATATCCTGGACAGGGCAGAAGATGAAAAACTGTTTTTT